The entry below gives a single T cell receptor beta chain sequence along with its context. The data were taken from a study of blood T cell repertoires in COVID-19. Study-wide context: Whether acute or convalescent, the COVID-19 samples came from the United States, Italy and Spain. The cDNA or gDNA used as material had been derived from T cells, B-cell-depleted T cells, or PBMCs.

Authors' analysis steps: Nucleated cell number was recorded as an estimate derived from reference gene primer amplification. Sequencing was performed with immunoSEQ multiplex PCR; in TCRdb, only in-frame clones are kept and a portion is missing. V and J calls and clone size follow that table, whereas D and trimming were derived from the DNA. The sample records some 200,000 clones, about 80% being singletons. The junction had 4 bases not matched to a gene; V was cut back by 4 bases and J by 7 bases. This CDR3 contains 14 residues. Per the germline V gene, CDR1 is SGHTA and CDR2 is FQGTGA. This TCR derives from a woman aged 30 to 39 who had recovered from COVID-19. The specimen sequenced was peripheral blood. This sequence joins TRBV7-3 and TRBJ2-1; 10 bases fit TRBD2. The CDR3 nucleotides are TGTGCCAGCAGCTCCGGACTAGCGGTTAATGAGCAGTTCTTC. It codes for CASSSGLAVNEQFF.